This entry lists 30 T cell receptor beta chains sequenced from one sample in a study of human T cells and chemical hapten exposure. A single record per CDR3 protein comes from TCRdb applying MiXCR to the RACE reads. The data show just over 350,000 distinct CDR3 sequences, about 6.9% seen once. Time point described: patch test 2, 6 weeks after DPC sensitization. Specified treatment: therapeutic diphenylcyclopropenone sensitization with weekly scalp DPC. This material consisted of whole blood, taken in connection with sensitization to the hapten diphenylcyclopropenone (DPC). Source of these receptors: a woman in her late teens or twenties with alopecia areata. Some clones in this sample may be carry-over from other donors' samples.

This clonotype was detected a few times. The CDR3 nucleotides are TGTGCCAGCAGTGAAAGGACACCCTACACTGAAGCTTTCTTT. Translating gives CASSERTPYTEAFF. The genes are TRBV2 and TRBJ1-1; possible D gene TRBD1, 5 bases. Germline CDR1 reads SNHLY; CDR2 reads FYNNEI. CDR3 length: 14 amino acids. The germline V and J ends were trimmed by 2 bases and 3 bases, with 10 bases remaining between them. Supplemented by reference TRBV2 and TRBJ1-1, the full variable domain reads EPEVTQTPSHQVTQMGQEVILRCVPISNHLYFYWYRQILGQKVEFLVSFYNNEISEKSEIFDDQFSVERPDGSNFTLKIRSTKLEDSAMYFCASSERTPYTEAFFGQGTRLTVV.

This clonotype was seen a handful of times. The chain's CDR3 is CASSGGTGDTEAFF. The CDR3 nucleotides read TGTGCCAGCAGCGGGGGGACAGGAGACACTGAAGCTTTCTTT. This chain joins TRBV3-1 and TRBJ1-1; 8 bases fit TRBD1. The CDR3 extends over 14 amino acids. Germline V lookup: CDR1 LGHDT, CDR2 YNNKEL (reference sequence). J gave up 3 bases and V 5 bases, and 5 bases lay outside the gene matches.

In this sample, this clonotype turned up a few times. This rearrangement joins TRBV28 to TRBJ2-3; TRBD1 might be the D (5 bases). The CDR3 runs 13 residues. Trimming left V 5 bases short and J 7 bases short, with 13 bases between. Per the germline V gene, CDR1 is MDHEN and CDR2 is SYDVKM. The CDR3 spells CASSRRQPNTQYF. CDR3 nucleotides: TGTGCCAGCAGTAGAAGACAGCCCAATACGCAGTATTTT.

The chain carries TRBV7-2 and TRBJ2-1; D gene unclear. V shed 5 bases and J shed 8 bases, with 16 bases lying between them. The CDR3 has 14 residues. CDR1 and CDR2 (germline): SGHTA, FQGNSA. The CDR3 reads CASSPDDPWHEQFF. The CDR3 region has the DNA TGTGCCAGCAGCCCCGACGACCCTTGGCATGAGCAGTTCTTC.

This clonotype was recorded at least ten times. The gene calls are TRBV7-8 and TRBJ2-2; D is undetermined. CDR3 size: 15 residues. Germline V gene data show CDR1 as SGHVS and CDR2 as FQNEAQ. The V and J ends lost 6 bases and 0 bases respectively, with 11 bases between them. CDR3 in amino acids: CASSPTPSNTGELFF. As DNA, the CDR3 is TGTGCCAGCAGTCCGACGCCCTCGAACACCGGGGAGCTGTTTTTT.

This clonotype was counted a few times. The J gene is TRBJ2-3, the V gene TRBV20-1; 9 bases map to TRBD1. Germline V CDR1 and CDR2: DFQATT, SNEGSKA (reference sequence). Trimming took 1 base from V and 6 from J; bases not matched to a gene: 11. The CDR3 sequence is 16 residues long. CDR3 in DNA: TGCAGTGCTAGAGGGTTCGGGACAGGGCTACGGGATACGCAGTATTTT. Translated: CSARGFGTGLRDTQYF.

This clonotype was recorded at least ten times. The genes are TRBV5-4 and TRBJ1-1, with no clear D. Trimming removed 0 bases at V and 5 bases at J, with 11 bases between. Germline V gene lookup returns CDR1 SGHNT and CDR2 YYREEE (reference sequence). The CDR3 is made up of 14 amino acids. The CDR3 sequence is CASSLEAGRTEAFF. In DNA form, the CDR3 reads TGTGCCAGCAGCTTGGAGGCGGGTAGGACTGAAGCTTTCTTT.

The CDR3 region is CASSLSRGPSREQYF. Here the CDR3 DNA reads TGTGCCAGCAGTTTAAGCCGGGGGCCCTCCCGGGAGCAGTACTTC. The chain joins TRBV27 to TRBJ2-7; D might be TRBD1 or TRBD2, each matching 6 bases. The germline V and J ends were trimmed by 2 bases and 7 bases, with 18 bases remaining between them. Per germline, CDR1 MNHEY and CDR2 SMNVEV (reference sequence). There are 15 residues in the CDR3.

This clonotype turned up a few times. The CDR3 spells CSVSGASEKLFF. In nucleotides, the CDR3 is TGCAGCGTTTCGGGGGCGAGTGAAAAACTGTTTTTT. V and J are TRBV29-1 and TRBJ1-4, with D possibly TRBD1 on 6 matching bases. V lost 5 bases and J lost 7, with 11 bases in between. The germline gives CDR1 SQVTM, CDR2 ANQGSEA. CDR3 length equals 12 residues.

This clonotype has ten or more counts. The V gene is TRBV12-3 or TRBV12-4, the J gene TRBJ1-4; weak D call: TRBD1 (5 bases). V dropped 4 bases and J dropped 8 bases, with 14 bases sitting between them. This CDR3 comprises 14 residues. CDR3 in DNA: TGTGCCAGCAGTTGGGGACCGGGAAACGAAAAACTGTTTTTT. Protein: CASSWGPGNEKLFF.

The CDR3 loop is CASSHSVAGGQETQYF. As DNA, the CDR3 is TGCGCCAGCAGTCACTCGGTAGCGGGGGGGCAAGAGACCCAGTACTTC. This chain joins TRBV23-1 and TRBJ2-5; 11 bases line up with TRBD2. TRBV23-1 falls under the ORF class, with uncertain function. Losses at the gene ends were 3 bases for V and 2 bases for J; bases not matched to a gene: 5. The CDR3 is made up of 16 amino acids.

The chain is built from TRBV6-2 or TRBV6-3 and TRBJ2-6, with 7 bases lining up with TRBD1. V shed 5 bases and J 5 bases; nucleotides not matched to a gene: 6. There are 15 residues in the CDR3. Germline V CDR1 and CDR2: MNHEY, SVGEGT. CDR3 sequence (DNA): TGTGCCAGCAGTGGGACAGTCCTTAGGGCCAACGTCCTGACTTTC. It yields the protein CASSGTVLRANVLTF.

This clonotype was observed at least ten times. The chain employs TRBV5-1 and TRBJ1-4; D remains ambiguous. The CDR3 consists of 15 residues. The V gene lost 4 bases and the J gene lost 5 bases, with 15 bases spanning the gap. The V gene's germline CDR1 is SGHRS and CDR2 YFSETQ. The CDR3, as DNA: TGCGCCAGCAGCCCGGGCGCCCGGAGGAATGAAAAACTGTTTTTT. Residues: CASSPGARRNEKLFF.

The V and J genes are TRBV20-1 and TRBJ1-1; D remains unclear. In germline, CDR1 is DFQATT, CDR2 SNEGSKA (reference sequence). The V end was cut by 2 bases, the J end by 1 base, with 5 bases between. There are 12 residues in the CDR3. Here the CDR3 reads CSARSRNTEAFF. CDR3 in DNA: TGCAGTGCTAGAAGCAGGAACACTGAAGCTTTCTTT.

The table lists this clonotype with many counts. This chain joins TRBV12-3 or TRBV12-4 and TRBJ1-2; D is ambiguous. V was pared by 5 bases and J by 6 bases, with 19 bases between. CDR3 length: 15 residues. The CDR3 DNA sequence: TGTGCCAGCAGTCTACTAAGTATCTGGGAAGATGGCTACACCTTC. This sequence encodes CASSLLSIWEDGYTF.

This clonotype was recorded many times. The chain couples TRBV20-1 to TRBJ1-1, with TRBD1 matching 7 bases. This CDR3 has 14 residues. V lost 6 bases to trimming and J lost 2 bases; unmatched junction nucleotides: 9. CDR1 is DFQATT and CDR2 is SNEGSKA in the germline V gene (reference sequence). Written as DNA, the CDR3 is TGCAGTGCGGAGATTCAGGGGGTTAACACTGAAGCTTTCTTT. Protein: CSAEIQGVNTEAFF.

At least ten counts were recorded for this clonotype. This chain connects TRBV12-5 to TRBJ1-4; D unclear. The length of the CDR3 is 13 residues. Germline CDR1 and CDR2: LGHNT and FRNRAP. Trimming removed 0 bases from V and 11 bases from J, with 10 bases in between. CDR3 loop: CASGLVTESKLFF. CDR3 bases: TGTGCTAGTGGTTTGGTAACGGAATCGAAACTGTTTTTT.

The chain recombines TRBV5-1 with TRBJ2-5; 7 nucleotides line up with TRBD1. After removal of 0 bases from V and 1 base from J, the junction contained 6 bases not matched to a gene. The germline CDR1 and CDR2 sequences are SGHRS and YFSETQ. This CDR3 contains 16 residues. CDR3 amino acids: CASSLGLQGIQETQYF. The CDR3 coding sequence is TGCGCCAGCAGCTTGGGCCTACAGGGGATCCAAGAGACCCAGTACTTC.

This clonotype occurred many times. CDR3 coding DNA: TGTGCCAGCAGTTTCTCCGGTCGGGGCACAGATACGCAGTATTTT. The encoded protein is CASSFSGRGTDTQYF. The rearrangement joins TRBV28 to TRBJ2-3; no reliable D call. This CDR3 comprises 15 residues. Germline loops: CDR1 MDHEN, CDR2 SYDVKM. V shed 3 bases and J shed 1 base, with 11 bases lying between them.

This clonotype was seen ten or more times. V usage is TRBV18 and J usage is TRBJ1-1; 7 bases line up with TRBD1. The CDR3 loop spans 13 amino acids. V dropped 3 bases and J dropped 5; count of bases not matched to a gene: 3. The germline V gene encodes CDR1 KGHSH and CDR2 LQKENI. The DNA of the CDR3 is TGTGCCAGCTCACCCCAGGGGGGGACTGAAGCTTTCTTT. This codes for CASSPQGGTEAFF.

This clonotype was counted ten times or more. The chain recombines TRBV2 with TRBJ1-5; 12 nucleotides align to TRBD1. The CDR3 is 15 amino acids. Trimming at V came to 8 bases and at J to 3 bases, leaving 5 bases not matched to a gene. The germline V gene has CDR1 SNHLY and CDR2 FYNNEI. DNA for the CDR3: TGTGCCAGCCAGGGGACAGGGGGCCTCAATCAGCCCCAGCATTTT. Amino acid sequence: CASQGTGGLNQPQHF.

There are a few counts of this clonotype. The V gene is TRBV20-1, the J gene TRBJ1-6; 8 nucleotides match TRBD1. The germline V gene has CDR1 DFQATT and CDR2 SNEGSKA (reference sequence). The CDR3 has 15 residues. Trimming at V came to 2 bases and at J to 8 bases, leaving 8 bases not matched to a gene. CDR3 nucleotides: TGCAGTGCTAGACTACCGGGACAGGAACATTCACCCCTCCACTTT. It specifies CSARLPGQEHSPLHF.

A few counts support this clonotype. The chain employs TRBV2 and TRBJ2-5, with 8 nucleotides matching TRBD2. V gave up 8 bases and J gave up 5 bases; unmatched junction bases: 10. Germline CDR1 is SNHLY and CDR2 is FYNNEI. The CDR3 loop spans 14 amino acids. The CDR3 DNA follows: TGTGCCAGCGTTTCGCTTAGCGGGGACGAGACCCAGTACTTC. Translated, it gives CASVSLSGDETQYF.

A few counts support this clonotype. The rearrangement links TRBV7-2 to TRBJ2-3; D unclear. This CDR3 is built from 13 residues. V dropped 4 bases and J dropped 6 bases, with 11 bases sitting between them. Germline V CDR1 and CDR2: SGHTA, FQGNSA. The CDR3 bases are TGTGCCAGCAGCTCTCCTCCGGCGGATACGCAGTATTTT. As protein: CASSSPPADTQYF. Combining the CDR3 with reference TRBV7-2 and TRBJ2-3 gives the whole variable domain GAGVSQSPSNKVTEKGKDVELRCDPISGHTALYWYRQSLGQGLEFLIYFQGNSAPDKSGLPSDRFSAERTGGSVSTLTIQRTQQEDSAVYLCASSSPPADTQYFGPGTRLTVL.

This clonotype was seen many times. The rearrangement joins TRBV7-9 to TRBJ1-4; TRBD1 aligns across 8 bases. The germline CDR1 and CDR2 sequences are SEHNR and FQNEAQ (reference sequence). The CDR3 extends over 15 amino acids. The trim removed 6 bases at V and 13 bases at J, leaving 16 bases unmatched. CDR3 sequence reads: CASSRGQVIPPGLFF. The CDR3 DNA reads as TGTGCCAGCAGTAGGGGACAGGTGATCCCCCCGGGACTGTTTTTT.

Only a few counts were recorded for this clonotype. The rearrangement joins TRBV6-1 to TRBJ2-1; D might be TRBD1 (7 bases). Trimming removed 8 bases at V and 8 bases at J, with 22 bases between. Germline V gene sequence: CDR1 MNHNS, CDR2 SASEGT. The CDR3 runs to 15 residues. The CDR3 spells CASSPFQGGLDEQFF. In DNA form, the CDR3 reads TGTGCCAGCTCCCCCTTCCAGGGGGGTCTGGATGAGCAGTTCTTC.

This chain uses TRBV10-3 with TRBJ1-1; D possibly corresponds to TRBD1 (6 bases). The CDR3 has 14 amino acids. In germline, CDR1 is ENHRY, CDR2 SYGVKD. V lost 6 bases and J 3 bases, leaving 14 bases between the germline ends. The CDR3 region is CAISLQGVDTEAFF. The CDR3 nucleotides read TGTGCCATCAGCTTACAGGGTGTGGACACTGAAGCTTTCTTT.

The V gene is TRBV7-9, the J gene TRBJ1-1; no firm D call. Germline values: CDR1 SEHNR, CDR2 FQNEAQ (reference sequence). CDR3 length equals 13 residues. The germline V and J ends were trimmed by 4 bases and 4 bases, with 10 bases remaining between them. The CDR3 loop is CASSSVVRTEAFF. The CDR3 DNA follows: TGTGCCAGCAGCTCCGTCGTTCGCACTGAAGCTTTCTTT.

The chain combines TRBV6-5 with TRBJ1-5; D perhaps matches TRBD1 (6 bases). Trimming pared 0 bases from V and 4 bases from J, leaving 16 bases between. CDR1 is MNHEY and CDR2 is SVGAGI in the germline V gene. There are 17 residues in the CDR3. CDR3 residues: CASSYSWSGEGNQPQHF. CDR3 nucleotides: TGTGCCAGCAGTTACTCGTGGTCAGGGGAGGGAAATCAGCCCCAGCATTTT.

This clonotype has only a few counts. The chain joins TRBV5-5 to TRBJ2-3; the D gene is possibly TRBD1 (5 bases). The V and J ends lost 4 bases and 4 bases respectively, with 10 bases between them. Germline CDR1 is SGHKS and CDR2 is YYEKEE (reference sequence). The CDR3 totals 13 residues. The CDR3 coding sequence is TGTGCCAGCAGCCGAGACAGTGCAGATACGCAGTATTTT. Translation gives CASSRDSADTQYF.